Below, one T cell receptor (beta chain) is given with its context. The antigen this receptor binds is unknown. Base-call qualities are not available, and no considerably larger clone is one nucleotide away. The CDR3, from cysteine to phenylalanine, totals 12 residues. The retained sequence is limited to the CDR3, 36 bases, with the frame set at the first base. CDR1 and CDR2, looked up from the germline V gene, are MNHEY and SVGAGI. At the junction V is shortened by 6 bases and J by 4 bases; bases outside the gene matches: 2. This sample was taken from a study of blood T cells in healthy people across ages (dated by TCRdb to between 2015 and 2016). Looking at the study overall: In model experiments, roughly one uniquely barcoded TCR beta cDNA molecule per two T cells was captured by template switching. Age-related changes in TCR beta repertoire diversity were measured in the study by deep sequencing normalized with unique cDNA molecular identifiers. The donors were divided into four age groups: young (average 16 years), middle-aged (almost 40), aged (roughly 60) and long-lived (about 79). To avoid experimental bias, donors of different ages were randomly spread across the sequencing lanes. For two donors (one aged 18 to 30 and one aged 80 or older), the study analyzed two additional independent replicas of 1 million unique cDNA reads from the same blood draw.

Study-wide conclusions, independent of this receptor: Since profiling was done on bulk unsorted PBMCs, naive and antigen-experienced compartments could not be conclusively compared. Compared with the aged group, more naive CD4+ T cells, fewer expanded clones and increased TCR diversity were shown by the long-lived group, suggesting age selection. Observed TCR beta diversity correlated strongly with the percentage of naive T cells measured by flow cytometry. Observed TCR beta diversity per million T cells fell roughly linearly with age, and a significant reduction was already apparent by age around 44. The CMV infection status of donors was not known, potentially confounding age-related changes in expanded clonotypes. Estimates of total diversity from one million sequenced T cells were regarded as lower bounds and underestimates.

The 35 to 40 donors, aged about 6 to 90 years, were systemically healthy Caucasian individuals from Russia. Approximately 9.3 milliliters of peripheral blood were drawn from each donor into EDTA-treated Vacutainer tubes. Ficoll-Paque density-gradient centrifugation was used to isolate PBMCs, with at least 6.5 million per sample. Trizol reagent was used to extract total RNA from the PBMCs, yielding at least 6 micrograms per sample. For every donor, an aliquot of PBMCs went through flow cytometry to measure the percentages of naive CD45RAhigh/CD27high T cells. The library was prepared using 5' RACE. The instrument given in TCRdb is Illumina HiSeq 2500. The second PCR ran for roughly 7 to 11 cycles and used a J-beta primer mix along with a sample-barcoded 5' primer. A unique molecular identifier was introduced onto each TCR beta cDNA molecule by a template-switch 5' adaptor carrying 12 random nucleotides. Each sample yielded at least 3 million CDR3-containing paired-end reads. All of the RNA was converted into first-strand cDNA using the Mint cDNA synthesis kit, with a TRBC-specific oligonucleotide serving as the primer. After uracil-DNA glycosylase treatment, a first 18-cycle PCR used universal primers M1SS and BC2_uni_R on all cDNA. The authors processed their data as follows. Normalization of each sample was performed by random selection of 1 million high-quality reads, each carrying a distinct molecular identifier. Instead of being binned into consensus sequences, reads with shared molecular identifiers were discarded. MiTCR, set to a Q25 quality threshold and the strictest error-elimination algorithm, was used for CDR3 identification, clonotype clustering and error correction. Lower-bound total TCR beta diversity was estimated with a nonparametric unseen species model using Euler transformation. Using fastp at Q25 and MiXCR, TCRdb reprocessed the public reads and kept productive beta chains. Identical CDR3 protein sequences are pooled into one entry, listed with their most common genes and DNA. These V and J calls originate from TCRdb's pipeline instead of the authors' own analysis. Present in this sample are around 1.5 million distinct CDR3 sequences, roughly 59% of which were seen just once. The ten largest clones add up to under 8.5% of the sample.

Sequenced sample: blood. The V and J segments used are TRBV6-5 and TRBJ1-2; 7 bases in the junction line up with TRBD1. The TCR originated in a man younger than 35 in good health. The nucleotides are TGTGCCAGCAGGACAGGGACCTATGGCTACACCTTC. Translated, this is CASRTGTYGYTF.